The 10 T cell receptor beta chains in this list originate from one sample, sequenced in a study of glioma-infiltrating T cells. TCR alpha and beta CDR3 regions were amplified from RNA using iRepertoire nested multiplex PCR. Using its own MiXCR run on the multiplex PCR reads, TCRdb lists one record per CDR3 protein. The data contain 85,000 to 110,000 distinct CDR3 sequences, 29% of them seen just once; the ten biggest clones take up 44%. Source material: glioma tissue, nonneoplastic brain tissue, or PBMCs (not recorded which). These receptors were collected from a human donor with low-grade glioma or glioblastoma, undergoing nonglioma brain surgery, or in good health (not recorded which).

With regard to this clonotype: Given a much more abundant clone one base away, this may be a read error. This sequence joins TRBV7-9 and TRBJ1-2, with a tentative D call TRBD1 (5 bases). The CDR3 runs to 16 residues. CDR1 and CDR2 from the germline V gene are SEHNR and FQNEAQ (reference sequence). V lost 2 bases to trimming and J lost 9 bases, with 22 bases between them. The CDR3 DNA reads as TGTGCCAGCAGCTTATCCGGGGCGTATACGCGGGATTGCTACACCTTC. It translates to CASSLSGAYTRDCYTF.

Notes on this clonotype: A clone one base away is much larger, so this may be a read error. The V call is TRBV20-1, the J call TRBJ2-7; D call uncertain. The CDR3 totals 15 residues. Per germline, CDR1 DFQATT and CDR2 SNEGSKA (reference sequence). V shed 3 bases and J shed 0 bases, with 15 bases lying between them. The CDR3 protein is CSASFLRSSSYEQYF. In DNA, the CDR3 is TGCAGTGCTAGTTTTCTCAGGAGCAGCTCCTACGAGCAGTACTTC.

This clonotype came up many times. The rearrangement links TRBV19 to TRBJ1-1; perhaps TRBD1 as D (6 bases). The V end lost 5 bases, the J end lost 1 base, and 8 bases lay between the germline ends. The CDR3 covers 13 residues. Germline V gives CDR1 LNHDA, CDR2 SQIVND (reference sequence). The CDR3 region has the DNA TGTGCCAGTAGTCGGACAGCGAACACTGAAGCTTTCTTT. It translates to CASSRTANTEAFF.

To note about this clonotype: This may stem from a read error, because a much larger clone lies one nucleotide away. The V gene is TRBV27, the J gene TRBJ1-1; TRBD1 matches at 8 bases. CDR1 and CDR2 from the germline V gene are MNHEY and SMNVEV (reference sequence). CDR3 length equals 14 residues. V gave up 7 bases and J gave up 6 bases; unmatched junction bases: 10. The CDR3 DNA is TGTGCCAGCACCAAACAGGGGGGCGCGGCTGAAGCTTTCTTT. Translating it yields CASTKQGGAAEAFF.

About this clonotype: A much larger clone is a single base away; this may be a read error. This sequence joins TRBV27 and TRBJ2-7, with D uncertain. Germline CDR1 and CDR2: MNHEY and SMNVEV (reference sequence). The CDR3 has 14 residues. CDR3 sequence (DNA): TGTGCCAGCACCCCTTTTGGGCGACCTGACGAGCGGTACTTC. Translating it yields CASTPFGRPDERYF.

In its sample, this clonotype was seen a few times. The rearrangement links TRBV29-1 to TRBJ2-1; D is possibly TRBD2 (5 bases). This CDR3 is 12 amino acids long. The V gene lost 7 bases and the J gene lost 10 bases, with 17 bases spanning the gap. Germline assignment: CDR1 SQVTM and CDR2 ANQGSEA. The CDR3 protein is CSARTGSGEQFF. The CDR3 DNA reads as TGCAGCGCCCGGACCGGCTCGGGGGAGCAGTTCTTC.

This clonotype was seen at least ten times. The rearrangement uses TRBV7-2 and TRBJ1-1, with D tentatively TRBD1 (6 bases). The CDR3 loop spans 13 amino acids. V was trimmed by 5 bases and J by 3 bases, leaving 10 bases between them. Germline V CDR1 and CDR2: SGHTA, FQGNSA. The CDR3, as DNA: TGTGCCAGCAGCCAGGACAGAGACACTGAAGCTTTCTTT. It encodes CASSQDRDTEAFF.

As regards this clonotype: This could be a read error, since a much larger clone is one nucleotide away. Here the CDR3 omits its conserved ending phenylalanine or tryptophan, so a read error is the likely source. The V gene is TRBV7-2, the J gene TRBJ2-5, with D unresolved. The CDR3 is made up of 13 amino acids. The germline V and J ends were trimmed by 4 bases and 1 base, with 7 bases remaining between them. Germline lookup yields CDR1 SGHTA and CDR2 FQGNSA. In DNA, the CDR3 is TGTGCCAGCAGCTCCCGACTCCAAGAGACCCAGTACTCC. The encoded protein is CASSSRLQETQYS.

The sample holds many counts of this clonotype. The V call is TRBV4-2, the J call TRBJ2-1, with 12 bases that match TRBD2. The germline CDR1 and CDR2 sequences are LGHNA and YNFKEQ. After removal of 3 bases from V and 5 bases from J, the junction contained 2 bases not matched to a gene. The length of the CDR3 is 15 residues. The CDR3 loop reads CASSQTSGGNNEQFF. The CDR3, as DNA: TGTGCCAGCAGCCAGACTAGCGGGGGAAACAATGAGCAGTTCTTC.

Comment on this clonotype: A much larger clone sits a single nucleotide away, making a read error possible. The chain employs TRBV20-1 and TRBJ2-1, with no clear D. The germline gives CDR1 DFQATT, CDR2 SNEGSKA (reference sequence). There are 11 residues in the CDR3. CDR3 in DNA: TGCGGTGCTAGAGCCGGTGTGGAGCAGTTCTTC. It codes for CGARAGVEQFF.